The 27 T cell receptor beta chains presented below share a single source sample, sequenced in a study of T cells after posttransplantation cyclophosphamide. Cyclophosphamide on days +3 and +4 followed busulfan-fludarabine conditioning and a marrow graft. TCRdb keeps only in-frame clones here, not all; method: immunoSEQ multiplex PCR. The table lists several thousand clones, more than 65% of them singletons. The sample in question was PBMCs, obtained just under 1,500 days after allogeneic stem cell transplant with posttransplant cyclophosphamide. The receptors originated from a young adult male patient who received an allogeneic stem cell transplant from a related donor, was CMV-positive, and had acute GVHD only. Part of the T cell pool may stem from the graft donor.

The chain carries TRBV14 and TRBJ1-2; D may be TRBD1 (6 bases). This CDR3 is 14 amino acids long. The V gene lost 2 bases and the J gene lost 5 bases, with 12 bases spanning the gap. Germline loops: CDR1 SGHDN, CDR2 FVKESK. CDR3 in amino acids: CASSQSTGKYGYTF. The CDR3, as DNA: TGTGCCAGCAGCCAATCAACAGGGAAGTATGGCTACACCTTC.

The chain couples TRBV18 to TRBJ2-5; 9 positions match TRBD1. TRBJ2-7 matches the DNA end more closely, so the J call is doubtful. This CDR3 spans 16 amino acids. Germline lookup yields CDR1 KGHSH and CDR2 LQKENI. The CDR3 coding sequence is TGTGCCAGCTCACCTGTACGGGACAGGGCGGTCAACGAGCAGTACTTC. Translation: CASSPVRDRAVNEQYF.

The chain employs TRBV7-9 and TRBJ2-5, with 11 bases identical to TRBD1. The V gene's germline CDR1 is SEHNR and CDR2 FQNEAQ (reference sequence). The CDR3 is made up of 15 amino acids. J was trimmed by 3 bases and V by 5 bases; bases with no gene match: 5. For the CDR3, the DNA is TGTGCCAGCAGCCGGTGGACAGGGGGCGAAGAGACCCAGTACTTC. The encoded protein is CASSRWTGGEETQYF.

V gene TRBV7-8 combines with J gene TRBJ1-1; D uncertain. CDR1 SGHVS and CDR2 FQNEAQ come from the germline V gene. The CDR3 has 15 residues. V dropped 2 bases and J dropped 8 bases, with 18 bases sitting between them. CDR3 sequence reads: CASSLIRSGGFEAFF. In DNA, the CDR3 is TGTGCCAGCAGCTTAATCCGGTCAGGAGGTTTCGAAGCTTTCTTT.

The chain combines TRBV2 with TRBJ1-5, with D possibly TRBD1 on 6 matching bases. This CDR3 comprises 15 residues. V was shortened by 2 bases and J by 6 bases, with 14 bases between the two germline ends. Germline V gene lookup returns CDR1 SNHLY and CDR2 FYNNEI. CDR3 sequence: CASSERGAGGQPQHF. As DNA, the CDR3 is TGTGCCAGCAGTGAACGGGGGGCCGGGGGTCAGCCCCAGCATTTT.

V is TRBV29-1 and J is TRBJ2-1; 11 bases line up with TRBD2. From germline, CDR1 is SQVTM and CDR2 ANQGSEA. This CDR3 contains 16 residues. Losses at the gene ends were 7 bases for V and 5 bases for J; bases not matched to a gene: 13. The DNA of the CDR3 is TGCAGCGGTGAGGCTGATGGGACTAGCGGAAACAATGAGCAGTTCTTC. Its protein product is CSGEADGTSGNNEQFF.

V is TRBV7-2 and J is TRBJ2-3; 9 nucleotides agree with TRBD2. Looked up from germline, CDR1 is SGHTA and CDR2 is FQGNSA. The CDR3 consists of 15 residues. Trimming took 5 bases from V and 6 from J; bases not matched to a gene: 9. CDR3 coding DNA: TGTGCCAGCAGCGGGCCCCAGCGGGAGGATGATACGCAGTATTTT. It encodes CASSGPQREDDTQYF. Supplemented by reference TRBV7-2 and TRBJ2-3, the full variable domain reads GAGVSQSPSNKVTEKGKDVELRCDPISGHTALYWYRQSLGQGLEFLIYFQGNSAPDKSGLPSDRFSAERTGGSVSTLTIQRTQQEDSAVYLCASSGPQREDDTQYFGPGTRLTVL.

The chain couples TRBV9 to TRBJ2-5, with D tentatively TRBD2 (5 bases). This CDR3 spans 14 amino acids. V was clipped by 3 bases and J by 5 bases, with 14 bases between them. In germline, CDR1 is SGDLS, CDR2 YYNGEE. The CDR3 reads CASSGDYGGETQYF. CDR3 DNA sequence: TGTGCCAGCAGCGGAGACTACGGCGGGGAGACCCAGTACTTC.

This clone was seen a single time. V is TRBV19 and J is TRBJ2-6, with D perhaps matching TRBD1 (6 bases). CDR3 size: 15 residues. Germline V CDR1 and CDR2: LNHDA, SQIVND (reference sequence). Trimming pared 6 bases from V and 0 bases from J, leaving 9 bases between. CDR3 sequence: CASRKGGSGANVLTF. Here the CDR3 DNA reads TGTGCCAGTAGAAAAGGGGGCTCTGGGGCCAACGTCCTGACTTTC.

This sequence joins TRBV5-1 and TRBJ2-2; 7 bases fit TRBD1. V lost 5 bases, J lost 5 bases, and 9 bases stayed unmatched. The germline CDR1 and CDR2 sequences are SGHRS and YFSETQ. This CDR3 is built from 15 residues. Here the CDR3 reads CASRDKPGGTGELFF. The CDR3 nucleotides read TGCGCCAGCAGAGATAAACCAGGGGGAACCGGGGAGCTGTTTTTT.

This chain connects TRBV4-3 to TRBJ1-5; D is ambiguous. The germline gives CDR1 LGHNA, CDR2 YSLEER. V was cut by 1 base and J by 1 base, with 8 bases left in between. The CDR3 consists of 15 residues. CDR3 sequence reads: CASSQVAFSNQPQHF. The CDR3 nucleotides read TGCGCCAGCAGCCAAGTGGCTTTCAGCAATCAGCCCCAGCATTTT.

The V call is TRBV23-1, the J call TRBJ1-5; 9 bases are shared with TRBD1. TRBV23-1 is an ORF; its function is uncertain. Trimming cost V 0 bases and J 0 bases; bases outside gene matches: 12. CDR3 length equals 20 residues. CDR3 in amino acids: CASSQSGTGHQISSNQPQHF. CDR3 DNA sequence: TGCGCCAGCAGTCAATCGGGGACAGGGCACCAAATCAGTAGCAATCAGCCCCAGCATTTT.

CDR3 region: CASSGAGGSETQYF. In DNA form, the CDR3 reads TGTGCCAGCAGTGGGGCGGGGGGTAGTGAGACCCAGTACTTC. The rearrangement uses TRBV28 and TRBJ2-5; 8 bases line up with TRBD2. This CDR3 has 14 amino acids. CDR1 and CDR2 (germline): MDHEN, SYDVKM. The J segment lost 5 bases and the V segment lost 5 bases, leaving 7 bases of the junction unmatched.

The chain carries TRBV4-3 and TRBJ2-1; perhaps TRBD2 as D (7 bases). The CDR3 spans 16 residues. The V end was cut by 0 bases, the J end by 2 bases, with 11 bases between. Germline V gene data show CDR1 as LGHNA and CDR2 as YSLEER. CDR3 nucleotide sequence: TGCGCCAGCAGCCAAGAACGGGGGGCCACCTACAATGAGCAGTTCTTC. Translated: CASSQERGATYNEQFF.

This clone was seen only a few times. J is TRBJ1-3 and V is TRBV5-1; 7 bases align to TRBD1. There are 18 residues in the CDR3. Germline lookup yields CDR1 SGHRS and CDR2 YFSETQ. J was trimmed by 0 bases and V by 4 bases; bases with no gene match: 13. This CDR3 is CASSRTPTGQSSGNTIYF. The CDR3 DNA reads as TGCGCCAGCAGCAGAACTCCGACAGGGCAGAGCTCTGGAAACACCATATATTTT.

The chain uses TRBV7-2 and TRBJ1-1; D ambiguous. From germline, CDR1 is SGHTA and CDR2 FQGNSA. This CDR3 spans 13 amino acids. Trimming removed 5 bases at V and 6 bases at J, with 13 bases between. This CDR3 is CASSRGGLAEAFF. In DNA, the CDR3 is TGTGCCAGCAGCCGAGGAGGGCTAGCTGAAGCTTTCTTT.

The genes are TRBV7-2 and TRBJ1-1; 8 bases line up with TRBD1. Trimming took 2 bases from V and 10 from J; bases not matched to a gene: 12. This CDR3 comprises 15 residues. Germline assignment: CDR1 SGHTA and CDR2 FQGNSA. DNA for the CDR3: TGTGCCAGCAGCTTACAGTCAGGGGGCCCGGACGGAGCTTTCTTT. It specifies CASSLQSGGPDGAFF.

This sequence joins TRBV7-9 and TRBJ2-4; D gene unclear. Germline lookup yields CDR1 SEHNR and CDR2 FQNEAQ (reference sequence). V lost 2 bases to trimming and J lost 3 bases, with 11 bases between them. The CDR3 loop spans 15 amino acids. The CDR3 sequence: CASSLTAANKNIQYF. CDR3 nucleotide sequence: TGTGCCAGCAGCTTAACCGCGGCCAACAAAAACATTCAGTACTTC.

The genes are TRBV2 and TRBJ1-1; 8 bases match TRBD1. J lost 0 bases, V lost 4 bases, and 4 bases had no gene match. The CDR3 covers 15 residues. The V gene's germline CDR1 is SNHLY and CDR2 FYNNEI. CDR3 in amino acids: CASSGRQGLNTEAFF. The DNA of the CDR3 is TGTGCCAGCAGTGGTAGACAGGGGCTGAACACTGAAGCTTTCTTT.

The gene calls are TRBV6-6 and TRBJ1-1, with TRBD1 matching over 7 bases. V shed 0 bases, J shed 2 bases, and the junction held 6 bases outside the gene matches. Germline CDR1 MNHNY, CDR2 SVGAGI (reference sequence). CDR3 length equals 16 residues. The CDR3 DNA follows: TGTGCCAGCAGTTACTCCCCCAGACAGGGTAACACTGAAGCTTTCTTT. Its protein is CASSYSPRQGNTEAFF.

This chain joins TRBV4-1 and TRBJ2-3; tentative D call: TRBD2 (6 bases). CDR1 and CDR2 (germline): MGHRA, YSYEKL. The V end lost 6 bases, the J end lost 2 bases, and 9 bases lay between the germline ends. CDR3 length: 13 amino acids. CDR3 loop: CASRRLDTDTQYF. The CDR3 nucleotides are TGCGCCAGCAGGAGACTAGACACAGATACGCAGTATTTT.

The chain links TRBV5-1 to TRBJ1-4, with TRBD1 matching over 11 bases. Germline V lookup: CDR1 SGHRS, CDR2 YFSETQ. The CDR3 runs 14 residues. V was pared by 4 bases and J by 7 bases, with 3 bases of the junction left unmatched. DNA for the CDR3: TGCGCCAGCAGCGAGGGGACAGGGGGTGAAAAACTGTTTTTT. Encoded protein: CASSEGTGGEKLFF.

This clone is deemed medium-sized. The genes are TRBV7-9 and TRBJ1-6; TRBD1 agrees at 10 bases. The V gene end was trimmed by 3 bases and the J gene end by 6 bases; junction bases not matched to a gene: 8. The CDR3 sequence is 17 residues long. CDR1 and CDR2 from the germline V gene are SEHNR and FQNEAQ (reference sequence). CDR3 in DNA: TGTGCCAGCAGCTTCATGGACTGGACAGGGGGTAATTCACCCCTCCACTTT. Its translation: CASSFMDWTGGNSPLHF. The full variable domain, rest sourced from reference TRBV7-9 and TRBJ1-6, is DTGVSQNPRHKITKRGQNVTFRCDPISEHNRLYWYRQTLGQGPEFLTYFQNEAQLEKSRLLSDRFSAERPKGSFSTLEIQRTEQGDSAMYLCASSFMDWTGGNSPLHFGNGTRLTVT.

This chain uses TRBV4-2 with TRBJ1-3; D is possibly TRBD1 (6 bases). V was trimmed by 0 bases and J by 2 bases, leaving 14 bases between them. The CDR3 length is 17 residues. The germline V gene has CDR1 LGHNA and CDR2 YNFKEQ. The CDR3 region is CASSQDRAGETGNTIYF. The CDR3 bases are TGTGCCAGCAGCCAAGATAGGGCAGGGGAGACTGGAAACACCATATATTTT.

This clone occurred a few times. The chain is built from TRBV27 and TRBJ2-3; 8 nucleotides line up with TRBD2. The CDR3 is 16 residues long. Looked up from germline, CDR1 is MNHEY and CDR2 is SMNVEV (reference sequence). The V segment lost 8 bases and the J segment 2 bases; nucleotides outside the gene matches: 12. CDR3 residues: CASARRERGPTDTQYF. The CDR3 nucleotides read TGTGCCAGCGCGAGGCGGGAGCGGGGGCCCACAGATACGCAGTATTTT.

The chain is built from TRBV29-1 and TRBJ2-1, with a possible D match to TRBD1 (5 bases). This CDR3 is built from 13 residues. Trimming cost V 7 bases and J 1 base, with 11 bases left between them. In germline, CDR1 is SQVTM, CDR2 ANQGSEA. The CDR3 DNA is TGCAGCGCCCTGGACATTTCCTACAATGAGCAGTTCTTC. Amino acids: CSALDISYNEQFF.

This chain connects TRBV29-1 to TRBJ1-1; possibly TRBD1 for D (6 bases). The germline gives CDR1 SQVTM, CDR2 ANQGSEA. The CDR3 length is 15 residues. Trimming cost V 4 bases and J 0 bases, with 15 bases left between them. Written as DNA, the CDR3 is TGCAGCGTTGGCCCCGGGGGGGCGATGAACACTGAAGCTTTCTTT. This sequence encodes CSVGPGGAMNTEAFF. The entire variable domain, with the rest obtained from reference TRBV29-1 and TRBJ1-1, is as follows: SAVISQKPSRDICQRGTSLTIQCQVDSQVTMMFWYRQQPGQSLTLIATANQGSEATYESGFVIDKFPISRPNLTFSTLTVSNMSPEDSSIYLCSVGPGGAMNTEAFFGQGTRLTVV.